This TCR beta chain was recorded in a study of T cell responses to AZD1222 COVID-19 vaccine. Study background: Second doses were pooled across both intervals (about 4 or about 12 weeks).

Overall study results and limits: Scientists sampled the repertoires only once the peak T cell response had passed. A reported finding is that nearly half of spike-specific TCRs target unmutated variant regions.

The protocol was immunoSEQ multiplex PCR, while the TCRdb copy is restricted to in-frame clones and leaves out a portion. The table includes over 85,000 clones, over 85% detected once. V shed 1 base and J shed 2 bases, with 12 bases lying between them. This CDR3 contains 16 residues. The V gene's germline CDR1 is SGHAT and CDR2 FQNNGV. Comment on this clone: Its specificity is unknown.

This rearrangement joins TRBV11-2 to TRBJ1-3, with D perhaps matching TRBD1 (6 bases). The sample in question was peripheral blood, obtained on day 0 of AZD1222 vaccination. The receptor comes from an adult in good health. The CDR3 DNA sequence: TGTGCCAGCAGCTTAGGAACAGGGAGTCCTGGAAACACCATATATTTT. Its translation is CASSLGTGSPGNTIYF.